The 11 T cell receptor beta chains given below trace back to one sample, sequenced in a study of T cells in Graves' hyperthyroidism and ophthalmopathy. TCR beta CDR3 regions were amplified from RNA. First-round RT-PCR with HTBI primers amplified the TCR CDR3 region. TCRdb re-derived calls from the multiplex PCR reads in MiXCR, one entry per CDR3 protein. The data show hundreds of thousands of distinct CDR3 sequences, approximately 15% seen once. Sequenced sample: blood. The receptors originated from a woman aged 25 to 45 with Graves' hyperthyroidism that later progressed to Graves' ophthalmopathy.

Note on this clonotype: One junction end does not reproduce the germline sequence, and a read error may be involved. This chain joins TRBV5-1 and TRBJ2-3; TRBD2 aligns across 8 bases. The CDR3 contains 15 residues. Looked up from germline, CDR1 is SGHRS and CDR2 is YFSETQ. CDR3 region: CASSRFGRAADAQYF. The CDR3 DNA follows: TGCGCCAGCAGTCGTTTCGGGAGGGCCGCAGATGCGCAGTATTTT.

This clonotype was seen a handful of times. A much more abundant neighbour one base away suggests this may be a read error. The rearrangement uses TRBV12-3 or TRBV12-4 and TRBJ1-5, with a weak D call TRBD1 (6 bases). The CDR3 loop spans 14 amino acids. The CDR3 DNA reads TGTGCCAGCAGTCCTACAGGGCTAAATCAGCCCCAGCGTTTT. Its protein is CASSPTGLNQPQRF.

This clonotype was seen at least ten times. V gene TRBV6-1 combines with J gene TRBJ2-1; 7 positions agree with TRBD2. Germline CDR1 and CDR2: MNHNS and SASEGT. The CDR3 extends over 15 amino acids. The J segment lost 10 bases and the V segment lost 6 bases, leaving 15 bases of the junction unmatched. The CDR3 is CASSYERDYNEEQFF. The CDR3 nucleotides are TGTGCCAGCAGCTACGAGCGGGACTACAATGAGGAGCAGTTCTTC.

Many counts were recorded for this clonotype. The rearrangement uses TRBV4-1 and TRBJ1-2, with D possibly being TRBD1 (5 bases). The CDR3 runs to 15 residues. The germline V gene has CDR1 MGHRA and CDR2 YSYEKL. The ends were cut back, 3 bases at V and 2 bases at J, with 13 bases in the middle. The DNA for the CDR3 is TGCGCCAGCAGCCAGATGGGGGGATCAAACTATGGCTACACCTTC. It translates to CASSQMGGSNYGYTF.

The chain is built from TRBV19 and TRBJ2-1; TRBD2 agrees at 12 bases. CDR1 and CDR2 from the germline V gene are LNHDA and SQIVND (reference sequence). The CDR3 covers 13 residues. Germline trimming cut 9 bases from V and 7 bases from J; bases unmatched to any gene: 4. In DNA form, the CDR3 reads TGTGCCAGCGGGACTAGCGGGCGGAATGAGCAGTTCTTC. This encodes CASGTSGRNEQFF.

This clonotype was recorded at least ten times. V is TRBV6-5 and J is TRBJ1-3, with a weak D call TRBD1 (5 bases). CDR3 size: 13 residues. In germline, CDR1 is MNHEY, CDR2 SVGAGI. The V end lost 5 bases, the J end lost 8 bases, and 13 bases lay between the germline ends. The CDR3 DNA sequence: TGTGCCAGCAGTGTGACGGGGCGGGACACCATATATTTT. Its translation: CASSVTGRDTIYF.

The genes are TRBV2 and TRBJ2-7; tentatively, D is TRBD1 or TRBD2 (6 bases each). With 11 bases removed from V and 5 bases from J, the gap between germline ends came to 16 bases. The CDR3 consists of 12 residues. The germline V gene has CDR1 SNHLY and CDR2 FYNNEI. CDR3 region: CACSEGVHEQYF. CDR3 nucleotide sequence: TGTGCCTGCTCGGAGGGGGTACACGAGCAGTACTTC.

The V and J genes are TRBV6-1 and TRBJ2-1; weak D call: TRBD1 (7 bases). CDR3 size: 18 residues. Trimming stripped 8 bases from V and 2 bases from J, with 25 bases between. The germline CDR1 and CDR2 sequences are MNHNS and SASEGT. The CDR3 sequence is CASRRGGTVRDTYNEQFF. The CDR3 bases are TGTGCCAGCCGACGAGGCGGGACAGTCAGAGACACCTACAATGAGCAGTTCTTC.

This clonotype was counted ten times or more. This sequence joins TRBV15 and TRBJ1-4; no reliable D call. The germline V gene encodes CDR1 LNHNV and CDR2 YYDKDF (reference sequence). Trimming removed 5 bases from V and 11 bases from J, with 12 bases in between. There are 12 residues in the CDR3. The CDR3 sequence: CATSLETGKLFF. CDR3 coding DNA: TGTGCCACCAGCTTAGAGACGGGGAAACTGTTTTTT.

This clonotype was counted ten times or more. J is TRBJ1-5 and V is TRBV7-2; D might be TRBD1 (6 bases). Per the germline V gene, CDR1 is SGHTA and CDR2 is FQGNSA. The V end was cut by 0 bases, the J end by 1 base, with 7 bases between. The CDR3 is made up of 15 amino acids. This chain's CDR3 is CASSLARGSNQPQHF. CDR3 coding DNA: TGTGCCAGCAGCTTAGCCAGGGGCAGCAATCAGCCCCAGCATTTT.

The chain carries TRBV29-1 and TRBJ2-1, with 7 nucleotides matching TRBD1. The junction had 13 bases not matched to a gene; V was cut back by 6 bases and J by 8 bases. This CDR3 has 14 residues. Germline-derived CDR1 and CDR2 are SQVTM and ANQGSEA. The CDR3 is CSVPPRGYRDEQFF. DNA of the CDR3: TGCAGCGTGCCCCCCAGGGGGTACAGGGATGAGCAGTTCTTC.